This is a list of T cell receptor beta chains from one sample in a study of cytomegalovirus exposure and HLA in healthy donors. The repertoire was sequenced with immunoSEQ multiplex PCR; TCRdb's copy has only in-frame clones and lacks some. The sample has 150,000 or so clones, about 83% seen once. Sequencing used PBMCs. All receptors come from a middle-aged man in good health and CMV-seropositive. CDR3s leave out the opening cysteine and the closing phenylalanine or tryptophan.

J gene | V gene | CDR3 protein
TRBJ2-3 | TRBV4-2 | ASSLAASGSSGTQY
TRBJ2-2 | TRBV7-6 | ASSSWTSSTGELF
TRBJ1-1 | TRBV28 | ASSLDGKAF
TRBJ2-1 | TRBV7-9 | ASSSGGGQDPNEQF
TRBJ1-1 | TRBV11-2 | ASSRDAGGGTEAF
TRBJ2-7 | TRBV7-2 | ASSPAPDGAYEQY
TRBJ2-1 | TRBV18 | ASSSLAGVYNEQF
TRBJ2-3 | TRBV2 | ASSASGRVTDTQY
TRBJ2-5 | TRBV10-3 | AISERGAQETQY
TRBJ2-1 | TRBV9 | ASTAGTGGYNEQF
TRBJ2-3 | TRBV15 | ATSRDWASGSTDTQY
TRBJ2-7 | TRBV6-5 | ASSYLSDSTYEQY
. | TRBV2 | ASNGQGLDEQY
TRBJ2-5 | TRBV19 | ASSSGQQETQY
TRBJ2-3 | TRBV7-2 | ASSPRLAGADTQY